This T cell receptor (beta chain) was documented in a study of blood T cell repertoires in COVID-19. Study context: There were acute and convalescent COVID-19 samples, and they came from the United States, Italy and Spain.

Per the study methods: Researchers report that nucleated cell counts were estimated from reference gene primer amplification. Using immunoSEQ multiplex PCR, the repertoire was profiled, and TCRdb retains in-frame clones only, with some absent. That table furnishes V, J and clone size, whereas the DNA furnished D and trimming. The table records some 78,000 clones, roughly 87% of them present only once. The sequencing sample was made of peripheral blood. The receptor's source is a woman aged 45-65 years in a cohort sampled during active COVID-19.

The CDR3: CASSLMGEGLAEAFF. DNA of the CDR3: TGCGCCAGCAGCTTGATGGGGGAGGGTCTGGCTGAAGCTTTCTTT. The chain uses TRBV5-1 and TRBJ1-1, with D perhaps matching TRBD1 (5 bases). Per germline, CDR1 SGHRS and CDR2 YFSETQ. The length of the CDR3 is 15 residues. Trimming took 1 base from V and 6 from J, leaving 16 bases between them.